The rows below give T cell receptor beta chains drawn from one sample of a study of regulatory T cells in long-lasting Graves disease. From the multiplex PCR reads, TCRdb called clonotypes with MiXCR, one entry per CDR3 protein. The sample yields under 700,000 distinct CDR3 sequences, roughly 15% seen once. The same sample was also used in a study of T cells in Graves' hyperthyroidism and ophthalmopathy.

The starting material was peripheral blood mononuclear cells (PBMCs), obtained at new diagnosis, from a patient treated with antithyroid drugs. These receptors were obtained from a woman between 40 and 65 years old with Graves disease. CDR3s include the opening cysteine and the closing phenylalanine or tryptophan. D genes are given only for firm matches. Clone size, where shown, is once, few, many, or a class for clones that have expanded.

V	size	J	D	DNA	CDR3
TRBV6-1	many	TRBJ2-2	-	TGTGCCAGCAACCCGGGGGGCCCCGGGGAGCTGTTTTTT	CASNPGGPGELFF
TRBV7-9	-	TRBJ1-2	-	TGTGCCAGCAGCTCGGGGACGGAGTTCCGGGTAGTTGGCTACACCTTC	CASSSGTEFRVVGYTF
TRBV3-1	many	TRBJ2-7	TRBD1	TGTGCCAGCAGCCAAGCCGGGACAGCCTCCTACGAGCAGTACTTC	CASSQAGTASYEQYF
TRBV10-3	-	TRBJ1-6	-	TGTGCCATCAGTCAGACAGCCCCCTATAATTCACCCCTCCACTTT	CAISQTAPYNSPLHF
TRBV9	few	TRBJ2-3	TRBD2	TGTGCCAGCAGCGTAGCGGGTAGCGGGGGCTACACAGATACGCAGTATTTT	CASSVAGSGGYTDTQYF
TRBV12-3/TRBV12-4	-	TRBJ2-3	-	TGTGCCAGCAGTTTAGCGCCTCAACAATCGGATACGCAGTATTTT	CASSLAPQQSDTQYF
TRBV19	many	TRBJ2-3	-	TGTGCCAGTAGCCTCGGAGTGGATACGCAGTATTTT	CASSLGVDTQYF
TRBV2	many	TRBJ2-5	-	TGTGCCATTGGGGGTCTTTCGGAGACCCAGTACTTC	CAIGGLSETQYF
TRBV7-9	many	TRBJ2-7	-	TGTGCCAGCAGCATCAATCAGTACGAGCAGTACTTC	CASSINQYEQYF
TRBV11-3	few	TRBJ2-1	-	TGTGCCAGCAGCTTAGAAGGGAGTAATGAGCAGTTCTTC	CASSLEGSNEQFF
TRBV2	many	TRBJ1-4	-	TGTGCCACCTCAGCCCTTAATGAAAAACTGTTTTTT	CATSALNEKLFF
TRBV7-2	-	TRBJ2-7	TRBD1	TGTGCCAGCAGCCAGTGGGACAGGGAAGGCGAGCAGTACTTC	CASSQWDREGEQYF
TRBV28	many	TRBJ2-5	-	TGTGCCAGCGTTGGGGAGACCCAGTACTTC	CASVGETQYF
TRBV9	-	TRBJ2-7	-	TGTGCCAGCAGCCCCTGGACAGAATCCTCCTACGAGCAGTACTTC	CASSPWTESSYEQYF
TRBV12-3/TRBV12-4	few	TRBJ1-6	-	TGTGCCAGCAGTTCCCGACCCTGGACAGCTTCACCCCTCCACTTT	CASSSRPWTASPLHF
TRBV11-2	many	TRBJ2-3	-	TGTGCCAGCAGCCCGCGTCTTGGGGTACGAGATACGCAGTATTTT	CASSPRLGVRDTQYF
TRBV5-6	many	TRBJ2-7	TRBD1	TGTGCCAGCAGCTTCGGAGGTTGGGACAGGAACGAGCAGTACTTC	CASSFGGWDRNEQYF
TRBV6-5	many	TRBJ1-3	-	TGTGCCAGCAGTTACTCTGGGTCTGGAAACACCATATATTTT	CASSYSGSGNTIYF
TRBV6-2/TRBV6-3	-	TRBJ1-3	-	TGTGCCAGCACCCCCCCCGGACACCACTCTGGAAACACCATATATTTT	CASTPPGHHSGNTIYF
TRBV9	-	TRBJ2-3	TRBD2	TGTGCCAGCAGCGTAGCAGCGGGGGAAGGGGATACGCAGTGTTTT	CASSVAAGEGDTQCF
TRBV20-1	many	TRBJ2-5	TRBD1	TGCAGTGCTAGAGACAGGGGGCAGTCCAAACAAGAGACCCAGTACTTC	CSARDRGQSKQETQYF
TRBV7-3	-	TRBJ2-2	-	TGTGCCAGCAGCTTAACCGGGGGAGCCGGGGAGCTGTTTTTT	CASSLTGGAGELFF
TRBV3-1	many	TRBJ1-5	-	TGTGCCAGCAGCCAAGGCGGTTATAGCAATCAGCCCCAGCATTTT	CASSQGGYSNQPQHF
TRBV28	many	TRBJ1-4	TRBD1	TGTGCCAGCAGCTCTATCCCGACAGGGCGAAACGATTTCAATGAAAAACTGTTTTTT	CASSSIPTGRNDFNEKLFF
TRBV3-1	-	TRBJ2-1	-	TGTGCCAGCAGCCAAGACGGAACTCCCAATGAGCAGTTCTTC	CASSQDGTPNEQFF
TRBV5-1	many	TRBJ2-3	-	TGCGCCAGCAGCCCTCTTGGGACATCGCTAGGCACAGATACGCAGTATTTT	CASSPLGTSLGTDTQYF